This entry features one T cell receptor beta chain sequence. Its specificity is unknown. The sample originates from a study of T cells after yellow fever vaccination. General study findings and limits: Most clones from primary vaccination resurfaced after the booster (around 97% CD4, around 90% CD8). Abundant clonotypes (contaminants from the bulk population) could be present in FACS-sorted repertoires.

TCRdb processed the 5' RACE reads anew with MiXCR; each CDR3 protein has one entry. The top ten hold 17% of the sample, which has a few hundred thousand distinct CDR3 sequences, around 16% seen once. Trimming took 4 bases from V and 3 from J, leaving 12 bases between them. The CDR3 is 14 residues long. Germline V CDR1 and CDR2: LGHDT, YNNKEL (reference sequence). The TCR was taken from a man aged 18 to 30 who received the YFV17D yellow fever vaccine. The rearrangement links TRBV3-1 to TRBJ2-5; D remains ambiguous. The sample consisted of PBMCs, taken about 5 days after the first yellow fever vaccination. The DNA for the CDR3 is TGTGCCAGCAGCCTTCGACAACTAAAAGAGACCCAGTACTTC. Amino acid sequence: CASSLRQLKETQYF.